One sample yielded the 5 T cell receptor beta chains listed below, sequenced in a study of identical twins. TCRdb reanalysed the 5' RACE reads using MiXCR and keeps one entry per CDR3 protein. The sample lists some 270,000 distinct CDR3 sequences, approximately 8.3% occurring once. These data were likewise used in another study, on yellow fever vaccine responses in identical twins.

Sequencing was carried out using CD8+ T cells sorted from blood. The receptors originated from a woman younger than 35 in good health.

The sample holds many counts of this clonotype. The chain combines TRBV28 with TRBJ1-2, with TRBD1 identical over 8 bases. The CDR3 contains 14 residues. The V gene end was trimmed by 4 bases and the J gene end by 3 bases; junction bases not matched to a gene: 4. The germline V gene has CDR1 MDHEN and CDR2 SYDVKM. CDR3: CASSWDRIDYGYTF. DNA of the CDR3: TGTGCCAGCAGTTGGGACAGGATCGACTATGGCTACACCTTC.

This clonotype was counted many times. The chain uses TRBV5-1 and TRBJ2-1; 10 nucleotides match TRBD1. This CDR3 has 16 amino acids. V shed 5 bases and J 8 bases; nucleotides not matched to a gene: 13. CDR1 SGHRS and CDR2 YFSETQ come from the germline V gene. Here the CDR3 reads CASSKPGQGYGYEQFF. The CDR3 nucleotides read TGCGCCAGCAGTAAACCGGGACAGGGGTACGGATATGAGCAGTTCTTC.

This clonotype has just a few counts. The J gene is TRBJ2-7, the V gene TRBV20-1; D is uncertain. V shed 3 bases and J shed 2 bases, with 11 bases lying between them. Germline V lookup: CDR1 DFQATT, CDR2 SNEGSKA (reference sequence). The CDR3 length is 13 residues. CDR3 sequence: CSARSWVTYEQYF. In nucleotides, the CDR3 is TGCAGTGCTAGGTCTTGGGTTACCTACGAGCAGTACTTC.

This clonotype was counted at least ten times. This rearrangement joins TRBV3-1 to TRBJ2-1; maybe TRBD2 (5 bases). The length of the CDR3 is 15 residues. The germline V gene has CDR1 LGHDT and CDR2 YNNKEL (reference sequence). Trimming left V 1 base short and J 7 bases short, with 14 bases between. The chain's CDR3 is CASSQAVASGNEQFF. The CDR3 DNA sequence: TGTGCCAGCAGCCAAGCAGTCGCCTCGGGGAATGAGCAGTTCTTC.

In this sample, this clonotype turned up a few times. The chain couples TRBV6-2 or TRBV6-3 to TRBJ2-5; D perhaps matches TRBD1 (6 bases). V was trimmed by 3 bases and J by 2 bases, leaving 10 bases between them. CDR1 and CDR2 from the germline V gene are MNHEY and SVGEGT. The CDR3 extends over 14 amino acids. CDR3 amino acids: CASSYRTVQETQYF. The CDR3 DNA reads TGTGCCAGCAGTTATCGGACAGTACAAGAGACCCAGTACTTC.